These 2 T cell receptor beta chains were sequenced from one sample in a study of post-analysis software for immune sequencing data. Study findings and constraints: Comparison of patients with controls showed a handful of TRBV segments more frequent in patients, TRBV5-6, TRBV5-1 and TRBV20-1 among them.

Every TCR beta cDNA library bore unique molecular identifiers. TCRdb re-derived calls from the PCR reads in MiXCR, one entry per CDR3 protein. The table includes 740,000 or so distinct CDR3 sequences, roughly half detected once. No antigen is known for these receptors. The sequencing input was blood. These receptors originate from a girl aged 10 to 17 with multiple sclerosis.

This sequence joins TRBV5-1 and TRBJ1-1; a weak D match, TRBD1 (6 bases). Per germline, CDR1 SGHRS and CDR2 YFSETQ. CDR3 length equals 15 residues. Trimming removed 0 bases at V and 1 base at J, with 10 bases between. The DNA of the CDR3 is TGCGCCAGCAGCTTGGTTTGGACAGCGAACACTGAAGCTTTCTTT. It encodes CASSLVWTANTEAFF.

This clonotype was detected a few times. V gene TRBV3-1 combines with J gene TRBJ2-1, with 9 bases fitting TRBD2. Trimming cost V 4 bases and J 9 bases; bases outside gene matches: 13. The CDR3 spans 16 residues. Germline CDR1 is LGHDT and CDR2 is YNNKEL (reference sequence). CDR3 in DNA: TGTGCCAGCAGCCCGCGACTAGCGGTGGCATATAGTGAGCAGTTCTTC. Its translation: CASSPRLAVAYSEQFF.